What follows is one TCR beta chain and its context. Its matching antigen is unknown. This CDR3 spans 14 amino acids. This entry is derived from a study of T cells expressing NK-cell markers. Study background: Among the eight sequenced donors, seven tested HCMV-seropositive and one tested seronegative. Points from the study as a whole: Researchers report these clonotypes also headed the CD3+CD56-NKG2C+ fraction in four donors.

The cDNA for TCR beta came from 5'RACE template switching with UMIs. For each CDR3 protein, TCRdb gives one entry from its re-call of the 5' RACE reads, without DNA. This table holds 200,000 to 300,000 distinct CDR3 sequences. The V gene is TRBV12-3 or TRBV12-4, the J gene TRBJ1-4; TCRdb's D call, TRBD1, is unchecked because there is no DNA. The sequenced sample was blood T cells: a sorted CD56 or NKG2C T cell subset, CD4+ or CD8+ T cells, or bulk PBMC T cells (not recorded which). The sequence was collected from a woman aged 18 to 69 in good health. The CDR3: CASSWTGRDEKLFF.